This TCR beta chain emerged from a study of regulatory and conventional T cells in RAG deficiency. General observations from the study: Shorter CDR3s in all patient subsets; >80% Treg-Tconv overlap in Omenn. Treg unique TCR beta sequences were approximately 100-fold fewer in Omenn syndrome and CID/AS patients than controls. Control T-cell subsets had markedly higher Shannon entropy and lower Simpson indices than RAG-deficient patients.

Turning to this clone: Its cognate antigen is unknown.

Libraries were prepared by immunoSEQ multiplex PCR; TCRdb keeps only in-frame clonotypes and omits some of them. The sample includes fewer than 40,000 clones, 95% to 96% seen only once; the top ten take roughly 0.35%. V dropped 2 bases and J dropped 8 bases, with 9 bases sitting between them. Germline CDR1 reads SGHDN; CDR2 reads FVKESK. CDR3 length equals 12 residues. Conventional CD4+ T cells were sorted from blood as CD25-low CD127-high cells. The same data also went into a second study, on regulatory T cells. That source adds: The primer mix had 52 TRBV and 13 TRBJ primers. Regulatory T cells showed the strongest V-J pair restriction and V/J gene skewing among patient repertoires.

The sequencing sample was made of CD25- CD4+ T cells sorted from blood. The receptor comes from a human donor in good health. The V gene is TRBV14, the J gene TRBJ1-1; D gene uncertain. The CDR3 sequence: CASSQLELEAFF. The CDR3 DNA reads TGTGCCAGCAGCCAATTGGAGCTCGAAGCTTTCTTT.